These 21 T cell receptor beta chains came from one sample sequenced in a study of graft-versus-host responses after intestinal transplantation. Plates contained around 200,000 CFSE-labeled responder cells and around 200,000 irradiated, violet-dye-labeled stimulator cells. Profiled with immunoSEQ multiplex PCR; TCRdb holds only in-frame clones, not every one. The table lists 17,000 or so clones, around 41% of them singletons. Sequencing used alloreactive CD8+ T cells from a mixed lymphocyte reaction culture, obtained before intestinal transplant. Specified subset: CFSE-low proliferating T cells sorted from roughly six-day pre-transplant mixed lymphocyte reaction (GvH or HvG direction). Source of these receptors: a human patient who received an intestinal transplant.

This clone was seen more than once but under ten times. At one of its ends the junction is not consistent with the germline gene, which may arise from a read error. The chain links TRBV10-3 to TRBJ2-7; 12 bases agree with TRBD2. Germline V CDR1 and CDR2: ENHRY, SYGVKD. The CDR3 is made up of 14 amino acids. CDR3 sequence: CASSSMGLAGEQYF. The DNA for the CDR3 is TGTGCCAGCAGTTCGATGGGACTAGCGGGCGAGCAGTACTTC.

V is TRBV6-5 and J is TRBJ1-5, with D possibly being TRBD1 (5 bases). The CDR3 has 14 amino acids. Deletions cut 2 bases from V and 9 bases from J, with 14 bases between. The germline CDR1 and CDR2 sequences are MNHEY and SVGAGI. The CDR3 spells CASSYAGGTWPQHF. Written as DNA, the CDR3 is TGTGCCAGCAGTTACGCGGGGGGGACCTGGCCCCAGCATTTT.

The DNA of the CDR3 is TGCGCCAGCAGCCTTCCACAGGCTAGCACAGATACGCAGTATTTT. This codes for CASSLPQASTDTQYF. The J gene is TRBJ2-3, the V gene TRBV4-1; D possibly corresponds to TRBD1 (5 bases). V was shortened by 4 bases and J by 0 bases, with 11 bases between the two germline ends. The CDR3 sequence is 15 residues long. Germline CDR1 reads MGHRA; CDR2 reads YSYEKL.

The chain uses TRBV12-5 and TRBJ1-2, with 9 positions matching TRBD1. The CDR3 has 18 amino acids. J was trimmed by 0 bases and V by 5 bases; bases with no gene match: 13. From germline, CDR1 is LGHNT and CDR2 FRNRAP. CDR3 sequence (DNA): TGTGCTAGTGGTCTCAACAGGGGGCGCGGGCAAACTAACTATGGCTACACCTTC. This gives the protein CASGLNRGRGQTNYGYTF. The full variable domain, rest sourced from reference TRBV12-5 and TRBJ1-2, is DARVTQTPRHKVTEMGQEVTMRCQPILGHNTVFWYRQTMMQGLELLAYFRNRAPLDDSGMPKDRFSAEMPDATLATLKIQPSEPRDSAVYFCASGLNRGRGQTNYGYTFGSGTRLTVV.

This clone is labeled as medium-sized. CDR3 in amino acids: CASSQTVNTEAFF. The CDR3 nucleotides are TGTGCCAGCAGCCAGACGGTGAACACTGAAGCTTTCTTT. V is TRBV4-2 and J is TRBJ1-1; D not resolved. V lost 3 bases and J 0 bases, leaving 5 bases between the germline ends. There are 13 residues in the CDR3. Germline CDR1 reads LGHNA; CDR2 reads YNFKEQ.

Written as DNA, the CDR3 is TGTGCCAGCAGCTTAGAAGCAGGCGGGGGACAGCCCCAGCATTTT. As protein: CASSLEAGGGQPQHF. The chain couples TRBV7-2 to TRBJ1-5; TRBD1 is a possible D gene (5 bases). Per germline, CDR1 SGHTA and CDR2 FQGNSA. The CDR3 is made up of 15 amino acids. V was pared by 1 base and J by 7 bases, with 14 bases between.

J is TRBJ2-3 and V is TRBV5-6, with no clear D. The CDR3 has 13 residues. V dropped 0 bases and J dropped 4 bases, with 6 bases sitting between them. Germline CDR1 SGHDT, CDR2 YYEEEE. CDR3 in DNA: TGTGCCAGCAGCTTGGCCACTTCAGATACGCAGTATTTT. This sequence encodes CASSLATSDTQYF.

The chain carries TRBV27 and TRBJ2-2; TRBD1 matches at 11 bases. Germline V gives CDR1 MNHEY, CDR2 SMNVEV (reference sequence). V was clipped by 7 bases and J by 5 bases; unmatched bases: 9. CDR3 length: 16 amino acids. The CDR3: CASTIYGTGGTGELFF. Written as DNA, the CDR3 is TGTGCCAGCACCATTTATGGGACAGGGGGGACCGGGGAGCTGTTTTTT.

The rearrangement links TRBV9 to TRBJ1-2, with 8 bases matching TRBD1. The V gene end was trimmed by 4 bases and the J gene end by 2 bases; junction bases not matched to a gene: 10. The CDR3 extends over 16 amino acids. CDR1 is SGDLS, CDR2 YYNGEE, per germline. The CDR3 DNA reads TGTGCCAGCAGCAGGATCCAGGGGGCAGGAAACTATGGCTACACCTTC. Protein sequence: CASSRIQGAGNYGYTF.

This clone was detected only a few times. The V call is TRBV10-3, the J call TRBJ2-1, with a possible D match to TRBD2 (5 bases). Trimming shortened V by 6 bases and J by 15 bases, and 15 bases separated the two germline ends. Germline values: CDR1 ENHRY, CDR2 SYGVKD. This CDR3 comprises 11 residues. In DNA form, the CDR3 reads TGTGCCATCAGGCGGGCACGGCGATGGTTCTTC. Translation gives CAIRRARRWFF.

The chain employs TRBV7-3 and TRBJ2-3; 12 bases line up with TRBD2. There are 15 residues in the CDR3. Germline V CDR1 and CDR2: SGHTA, FQGTGA. The V segment lost 7 bases and the J segment 2 bases; nucleotides outside the gene matches: 4. The CDR3 bases are TGTGCCAGCAACCTAGCGGGAGGGCCCACAGATACGCAGTATTTT. The encoded protein is CASNLAGGPTDTQYF.

CDR3 DNA sequence: TGCGCCAGCAGCCAAATTTGGGCGGGAGGGCGGTACGAGCAGTACTTC. Its protein is CASSQIWAGGRYEQYF. The V call is TRBV4-1, the J call TRBJ2-7, with 9 positions matching TRBD2. Germline V gene sequence: CDR1 MGHRA, CDR2 YSYEKL. V trimming: 2 bases; J trimming: 4 bases; junction bases outside the gene matches: 9. The CDR3 length is 16 residues.

The chain carries TRBV4-1 and TRBJ1-1; 8 nucleotides match TRBD1. After removal of 0 bases from V and 6 bases from J, the junction contained 12 bases not matched to a gene. Germline-derived CDR1 and CDR2 are MGHRA and YSYEKL. This CDR3 has 17 residues. CDR3 nucleotides: TGCGCCAGCAGCCAAGAAATGGACAGGGAGTTGACAGCTGAAGCTTTCTTT. Its translation: CASSQEMDRELTAEAFF.

This sequence joins TRBV7-3 and TRBJ1-2; 7 bases agree with TRBD1. The CDR3 sequence is 13 residues long. The germline gives CDR1 SGHTA, CDR2 FQGTGA. J lost 6 bases, V lost 2 bases, and 3 bases had no gene match. The CDR3 sequence: CASSLGTVNGYTF. In DNA form, the CDR3 reads TGTGCCAGCAGCTTAGGGACAGTGAATGGCTACACCTTC.

J is TRBJ2-1 and V is TRBV6-5; D gene unclear. The germline CDR1 and CDR2 sequences are MNHEY and SVGAGI. The V gene lost 4 bases and the J gene lost 0 bases, with 13 bases spanning the gap. CDR3 length equals 16 residues. The CDR3 protein is CASSSWTQSSYNEQFF. The CDR3 DNA reads as TGTGCCAGCAGTTCATGGACCCAGAGCTCCTACAATGAGCAGTTCTTC.

This sequence joins TRBV6-4 and TRBJ1-1, with D perhaps TRBD1 (5 bases). CDR1 and CDR2 (germline): MRHNA, SNTAGT. V gave up 9 bases and J gave up 0 bases, with 23 bases separating them. This CDR3 is built from 17 residues. The CDR3 DNA reads as TGTGCCAGGATCGTACGCCGACAGCGACCTATGAACACTGAAGCTTTCTTT. Translating gives CARIVRRQRPMNTEAFF.

In its sample, this clone ranks as medium-sized. CDR3 residues: CASSPSSESYNEQFF. In DNA form, the CDR3 reads TGTGCCAGCAGTCCCTCTAGTGAGTCCTACAATGAGCAGTTCTTC. The chain carries TRBV6-1 and TRBJ2-1, with unresolved D. The CDR3 contains 15 residues. Germline-derived CDR1 and CDR2 are MNHNS and SASEGT. V was clipped by 5 bases and J by 1 base, with 12 bases between them.

CDR3: CASSISWVVSWTF. The CDR3 bases are TGCGCCAGCAGCATAAGCTGGGTAGTGTCTTGGACCTTC. The genes are TRBV5-1 and TRBJ1-2; D is unresolved. V lost 4 bases, J lost 14 bases, and 21 bases lay in between. The CDR3 runs to 13 residues. Germline-derived CDR1 and CDR2 are SGHRS and YFSETQ.

In its sample, this clone is medium-sized. The chain combines TRBV13 with TRBJ2-7; 10 bases agree with TRBD1. The CDR3 consists of 15 residues. Germline V lookup: CDR1 PRHDT, CDR2 FYEKMQ (reference sequence). V dropped 3 bases and J dropped 3; count of bases not matched to a gene: 5. The CDR3 DNA reads TGTGCCAGCAGCTTCTGGACAGGGGGATACTACGAGCAGTACTTC. Protein sequence: CASSFWTGGYYEQYF.

The chain couples TRBV11-3 to TRBJ2-1; D possibly corresponds to TRBD1 (6 bases). Germline V lookup: CDR1 SGHNT, CDR2 YENEEA. The V end lost 3 bases, the J end lost 7 bases, and 13 bases lay between the germline ends. The CDR3 runs to 14 residues. The CDR3 nucleotides read TGTGCCAGCAGCTTGACAGGTAGGTATAATGAGCAGTTCTTC. It is translated as CASSLTGRYNEQFF.

The genes are TRBV19 and TRBJ1-2; possibly TRBD1 for D (6 bases). The germline CDR1 and CDR2 sequences are LNHDA and SQIVND (reference sequence). V was shortened by 6 bases and J by 7 bases, with 18 bases between the two germline ends. The CDR3 sequence is 14 residues long. The CDR3: CASRRSAGAGGYTF. Written as DNA, the CDR3 is TGTGCCAGTAGAAGGTCGGCGGGGGCGGGTGGCTACACCTTC.